This T cell receptor beta chain was recorded in a study of cytomegalovirus exposure and HLA in healthy donors. Study results and limitations: Exclusion applied to some V segments, including TRBV6-2 and TRBV6-3, as they were indistinguishable.

Comments on this clone: Its antigen is still unknown.

PCR employed 60 Vbeta and 13 Jbeta primers. Some clones are missing from TCRdb's copy, which holds only in-frame ones; the method was immunoSEQ multiplex PCR. The sample has approximately 170,000 clones, 81% seen once. This CDR3 comprises 13 residues. The germline CDR1 and CDR2 sequences are GTSNPN and SVGIG (reference sequence). Unmatched junction bases numbered 7, after V lost 4 bases and J lost 5 bases. The chain carries TRBV30 and TRBJ1-1, with 7 positions matching TRBD1. The sequencing input was PBMCs. This TCR was sampled from a man aged 45 to 65 in good health and CMV-seropositive. The CDR3 sequence is CAWTSDRATEAFF. CDR3 bases: TGTGCCTGGACATCAGACAGGGCGACTGAAGCTTTCTTT.